This TCR beta chain was profiled in a study of CD8 T cells in ankylosing spondylitis. V lost 0 bases and J 9 bases, leaving 9 bases between the germline ends. CDR1 and CDR2 (germline): MNHEY, SVGAGI. The CDR3 is 13 residues long. Quantitative 5'-RACE with molecular barcodes generated TCR beta libraries. Via MiXCR, TCRdb re-called the 5' RACE reads, giving one row per CDR3 protein. The top ten clones hold approximately 8.5% of a sample with 45,000 to 65,000 distinct CDR3 sequences, 6.5% to 9% of them seen once. Study-level findings and limits: It was reported that disease-linked clones were significantly enriched in matched ankylosing spondylitis synovial fluid. Disease-associated clonotypes exhibited CD8+ identity and were relatively infrequent in peripheral blood. Earlier reports found some motif variants in synovial fluid and blood in reactive arthritis.

This clonotype has ten or more counts. No antigen is known for it. Sequencing was performed on blood, either unsorted or a sorted T cell fraction (not recorded which). This TCR was recovered from a female donor with ankylosing spondylitis or in good health (not recorded which). The chain employs TRBV6-5 and TRBJ2-1; D is ambiguous. Here the CDR3 DNA reads TGTGCCAGCAGTTACTCCGTGGTGGGTGAGCAGTTCTTC. It yields the protein CASSYSVVGEQFF.